This entry lists 31 T cell receptor beta chains sequenced from one sample in a study of blood T cell repertoires in COVID-19. TCRdb keeps only in-frame clones here, not all; method: immunoSEQ multiplex PCR. Among about 150,000 clones listed, more than 75% were seen once. The source material was peripheral blood. These TCRs come from a man aged 60 to 69 with acute or convalescent COVID-19.

There are a few counts of this clone. The chain employs TRBV5-4 and TRBJ1-1, with 7 bases matching TRBD1. J gave up 3 bases and V 3 bases, and 2 bases lay outside the gene matches. Germline-derived CDR1 and CDR2 are SGHNT and YYREEE (reference sequence). The CDR3 runs to 13 residues. The CDR3 spells CASSSGQYTEAFF. CDR3 DNA sequence: TGTGCCAGCAGCTCGGGACAGTACACTGAAGCTTTCTTT.

CDR3 DNA sequence: TGTGCCAGCAGCTTTGGACAGGGAGGGAGTTTCACTGAAAAACTGTTTTTT. Its translation is CASSFGQGGSFTEKLFF. The chain uses TRBV5-5 and TRBJ1-4; TRBD1 aligns across 8 bases. J gave up 7 bases and V 2 bases, and 13 bases lay outside the gene matches. In germline, CDR1 is SGHKS, CDR2 YYEKEE (reference sequence). The CDR3 spans 17 residues.

This clone occurred a few times. The junction does not match germline at one end; this may be a read error. V usage is TRBV19 and J usage is TRBJ1-5; 10 positions agree with TRBD1. The CDR3 loop spans 17 amino acids. Germline V lookup: CDR1 LNHDA, CDR2 SQIVND (reference sequence). The CDR3 here is CASSPTGGRFGKQPQHF. CDR3 nucleotides: TGTGCCAGTAGCCCGACAGGGGGCCGATTCGGCAAGCAGCCCCAGCATTTT.

This chain links TRBV10-2 with TRBJ1-4, with no clear D. The length of the CDR3 is 14 residues. The germline V gene encodes CDR1 WSHSY and CDR2 SAAADI. V was pared by 0 bases and J by 4 bases, with 6 bases between. The CDR3 sequence is CASSESRGNEKLFF. CDR3 DNA: TGCGCCAGCAGTGAGTCTCGCGGTAATGAAAAACTGTTTTTT.

V usage is TRBV7-9 and J usage is TRBJ2-1; 7 nucleotides match TRBD2. V lost 5 bases and J lost 5; bases outside the gene matches: 15. The length of the CDR3 is 17 residues. Germline loops: CDR1 SEHNR, CDR2 FQNEAQ (reference sequence). CDR3 sequence: CASSTRPRLAQNNEQFF. In DNA form, the CDR3 reads TGTGCCAGCAGCACCAGACCGCGACTAGCTCAAAACAATGAGCAGTTCTTC. The variable domain in full, with the rest retrieved from reference TRBV7-9 and TRBJ2-1, is DTGVSQNPRHKITKRGQNVTFRCDPISEHNRLYWYRQTLGQGPEFLTYFQNEAQLEKSRLLSDRFSAERPKGSFSTLEIQRTEQGDSAMYLCASSTRPRLAQNNEQFFGPGTRLTVL.

The chain has TRBV28 and TRBJ2-5, with D maybe TRBD1 (6 bases). V dropped 4 bases and J dropped 5 bases, with 17 bases sitting between them. The germline gives CDR1 MDHEN, CDR2 SYDVKM. The CDR3 extends over 15 amino acids. The CDR3 DNA sequence: TGTGCCAGCAGTTCTCCAGGGGCTGGTTCGGAGACCCAGTACTTC. Residues: CASSSPGAGSETQYF.

This clone has only one observation. The CDR3 region is CASSFPSYGYTF. Written as DNA, the CDR3 is TGTGCCAGCAGTTTCCCCAGCTATGGCTACACCTTC. V usage is TRBV12-3 or TRBV12-4 and J usage is TRBJ1-2, with D unresolved. The CDR3 sequence is 12 residues long. V lost 3 bases to trimming and J lost 4 bases, with 6 bases between them.

V is TRBV28 and J is TRBJ2-3, with 8 nucleotides matching TRBD1. CDR3 size: 14 residues. Germline V gene lookup returns CDR1 MDHEN and CDR2 SYDVKM. With 4 bases clipped from V and 3 bases from J, the junction kept 3 bases outside the gene matches. CDR3 loop: CASSSDRETDTQYF. The DNA of the CDR3 is TGTGCCAGCAGTTCGGACAGGGAAACAGATACGCAGTATTTT.

The chain joins TRBV30 to TRBJ1-4; 7 positions agree with TRBD1. Germline V gene data show CDR1 as GTSNPN and CDR2 as SVGIG (reference sequence). This CDR3 is 13 amino acids long. With V trimmed by 5 bases and J by 4 bases, 4 bases remained unmatched. CDR3 loop: CAWEDRVNEKLFF. CDR3 DNA sequence: TGTGCCTGGGAAGACAGGGTTAATGAAAAACTGTTTTTT.

This clone was seen ten or more times. This chain uses TRBV7-8 with TRBJ2-7; unclear D gene. This CDR3 is built from 14 residues. Trimming cost V 5 bases and J 2 bases, with 13 bases left between them. Germline loops: CDR1 SGHVS, CDR2 FQNEAQ. The CDR3 spells CASSPTRSTYEQYF. CDR3 DNA: TGTGCCAGCAGCCCGACACGGTCAACCTACGAGCAGTACTTC.

V usage is TRBV3-1 (or the pseudogene TRBV3-2) and J usage is TRBJ2-1; no clear D. From germline, CDR1 is LGHDT and CDR2 YNNKEL (reference sequence). This CDR3 contains 15 residues. The V gene lost 3 bases and the J gene lost 5 bases, with 14 bases spanning the gap. This CDR3 reads CASSHPLVVDNEQFF. The CDR3 DNA reads TGTGCCAGCAGCCATCCGTTAGTCGTAGACAATGAGCAGTTCTTC.

The chain uses TRBV7-7 and TRBJ2-1; 10 bases match TRBD2. The CDR3 loop spans 15 amino acids. V lost 2 bases, J lost 6 bases, and 4 bases stayed unmatched. CDR1 and CDR2 (germline): SSHAT, FNYEAQ (reference sequence). The CDR3 loop reads CASSLSAGGGNEQFF. The CDR3 DNA follows: TGTGCCAGCAGCTTATCAGCGGGAGGGGGCAATGAGCAGTTCTTC.

J is TRBJ2-1 and V is TRBV7-8; D uncertain. V was clipped by 5 bases and J by 0 bases, with 11 bases between them. From germline, CDR1 is SGHVS and CDR2 FQNEAQ. The CDR3 contains 15 residues. The CDR3 loop reads CASSPFRGSYNEQFF. The CDR3 region has the DNA TGTGCCAGCAGCCCGTTTCGCGGCTCCTACAATGAGCAGTTCTTC.

This clone has more than one count but fewer than ten. J is TRBJ2-1 and V is TRBV3-1 (or the pseudogene TRBV3-2); tentative D call: TRBD2 (5 bases). The CDR3 is made up of 14 amino acids. Germline loops: CDR1 LGHDT, CDR2 YNNKEL (reference sequence). Trimming shortened V by 10 bases and J by 1 base, and 14 bases separated the two germline ends. The CDR3 DNA reads as TGTGCCATTTCCGGGGATGGATCCTACAATGAGCAGTTCTTC. It encodes CAISGDGSYNEQFF.

The chain combines TRBV19 with TRBJ1-3; no firm D call. With 5 bases removed from V and 3 bases from J, the gap between germline ends came to 8 bases. Looked up from germline, CDR1 is LNHDA and CDR2 is SQIVND (reference sequence). CDR3 length: 13 amino acids. CDR3 protein: CASSPRIGNTIYF. CDR3 bases: TGTGCCAGTAGTCCCAGGATTGGAAACACCATATATTTT.

This sequence joins TRBV21-1 and TRBJ2-1; TRBD2 is the table's D call, not checked against the DNA. TRBV21-1 has pseudogene status. The CDR3 runs 21 residues. The CDR3 protein is CASSKALLWDYRSRSYNEQFF. As DNA, the CDR3 is TGTGCCAGCAGCAAAGCGCTACTTTGGGACTACCGGTCTAGGTCCTACAATGAGCAGTTCTTC.

This rearrangement joins TRBV5-8 to TRBJ2-5, with 9 positions matching TRBD2. Germline lookup yields CDR1 SGHTS and CDR2 YDEGEE. The CDR3 extends over 16 amino acids. J gave up 1 base and V 4 bases, and 8 bases lay outside the gene matches. Here the CDR3 reads CASSRGAGGVQETQYF. In DNA form, the CDR3 reads TGTGCCAGCAGCCGAGGGGCGGGGGGGGTCCAAGAGACCCAGTACTTC.

The chain recombines TRBV5-4 with TRBJ1-1; 9 nucleotides align to TRBD1. Per the germline V gene, CDR1 is SGHNT and CDR2 is YYREEE (reference sequence). The CDR3 covers 14 residues. V was pared by 3 bases and J by 9 bases, with 9 bases of the junction left unmatched. CDR3 in DNA: TGTGCCAGCAGCTACGCCCCTGGGACAGGGCAAGCTTTCTTT. Protein: CASSYAPGTGQAFF.

The chain joins TRBV11-3 to TRBJ2-2, with a weak D call TRBD2 (8 bases). V was cut by 4 bases and J by 6 bases, with 18 bases left in between. Germline values: CDR1 SGHNT, CDR2 YENEEA. The length of the CDR3 is 16 residues. The CDR3 reads CASSSDRAGGAGELFF. The CDR3 bases are TGTGCCAGCAGCTCAGACAGGGCGGGAGGAGCCGGGGAGCTGTTTTTT.

The table lists this clone with a count of one. CDR3 nucleotide sequence: TGTGCCAGCAGAATTAGCGAAGTCTACGAGCAGTACTTC. It codes for CASRISEVYEQYF. This sequence joins TRBV6-5 and TRBJ2-7; tentative D call: TRBD2 (5 bases). This CDR3 region has 13 residues. CDR1 and CDR2 (germline): MNHEY, SVGAGI. Trimming shortened V by 6 bases and J by 3 bases, and 12 bases separated the two germline ends.

The chain is built from TRBV10-3 and TRBJ2-7; 8 nucleotides line up with TRBD1. This CDR3 contains 15 residues. Germline lookup yields CDR1 ENHRY and CDR2 SYGVKD. Losses at the gene ends were 0 bases for V and 4 bases for J; bases not matched to a gene: 5. In DNA, the CDR3 is TGTGCCATCAGTGAGTCGGGACAGGTGACTTACGAGCAGTACTTC. It specifies CAISESGQVTYEQYF.

This chain links TRBV9 with TRBJ1-1; D perhaps matches TRBD1 (5 bases). The CDR3 has 17 residues. With 6 bases removed from V and 0 bases from J, the gap between germline ends came to 21 bases. CDR1 and CDR2 (germline): SGDLS, YYNGEE. The CDR3 region has the DNA TGTGCCAGCACCCCCGTTTGGGGCAGTTCAATGAACACTGAAGCTTTCTTT. This encodes CASTPVWGSSMNTEAFF.

The chain joins TRBV6-5 to TRBJ2-5; unclear D gene. Trimming stripped 2 bases from V and 0 bases from J, with 7 bases between. Germline lookup yields CDR1 MNHEY and CDR2 SVGAGI. The CDR3 contains 14 residues. The CDR3 region has the DNA TGTGCCAGCAGTTACAACTCGTACCAAGAGACCCAGTACTTC. It codes for CASSYNSYQETQYF.

The chain links TRBV3-1 (or the pseudogene TRBV3-2) to TRBJ1-1; no definite D call. Per germline, CDR1 LGHDT and CDR2 YNNKEL (reference sequence). The CDR3 totals 12 residues. Trimming pared 4 bases from V and 9 bases from J, leaving 12 bases between. This chain's CDR3 is CASSLRGIKAFF. The CDR3 DNA follows: TGTGCCAGCAGCCTTCGGGGAATTAAAGCTTTCTTT.

This rearrangement joins TRBV27 to TRBJ2-7; D call uncertain. V lost 6 bases and J lost 2, with 17 bases in between. Germline-derived CDR1 and CDR2 are MNHEY and SMNVEV (reference sequence). This CDR3 region has 15 residues. This CDR3 is CASSPRGINTYEQYF. The CDR3 region has the DNA TGTGCCAGCAGCCCCCGTGGCATAAACACCTACGAGCAGTACTTC.

This clone came up once. The V call is TRBV6-1, the J call TRBJ1-1; D not certain. The CDR3 is 15 amino acids. From germline, CDR1 is MNHNS and CDR2 SASEGT. V was cut by 1 base and J by 1 base, with 10 bases left in between. The CDR3 DNA reads as TGTGCCAGCAGTGAAGAGGTGGAGAGGAACACTGAAGCTTTCTTT. Translation gives CASSEEVERNTEAFF.

Only one count was recorded for this clone. The CDR3 region is CASSKIPRRRDSCYEQYF. Written as DNA, the CDR3 is TGTGCCAGCAGCAAAATCCCGAGACGCCGGGACAGCTGCTACGAGCAGTACTTC. The chain joins TRBV21-1 to TRBJ2-7; the table's D call TRBD1 went unverified against the DNA. TRBV21-1 is deemed a pseudogene. The CDR3 loop spans 18 amino acids.

The rearrangement links TRBV19 to TRBJ2-2, with D possibly matching TRBD2 (5 bases). Germline-derived CDR1 and CDR2 are LNHDA and SQIVND (reference sequence). V was shortened by 3 bases and J by 7 bases, with 6 bases between the two germline ends. The CDR3 covers 12 residues. The CDR3, as DNA: TGTGCCAGTAGTATGAGGGTCGGGGAGCTGTTTTTT. Amino acid sequence: CASSMRVGELFF.

The CDR3 here is CASSPAGQSNAGELFF. CDR3 DNA sequence: TGCGCCAGCAGCCCTGCTGGACAATCAAACGCCGGGGAGCTGTTTTTT. J is TRBJ2-2 and V is TRBV5-1, with D perhaps TRBD1 (5 bases). Germline V gene lookup returns CDR1 SGHRS and CDR2 YFSETQ. V was trimmed by 4 bases and J by 6 bases, leaving 19 bases between them. CDR3 length: 16 residues. Complete variable domain (other parts from reference TRBV5-1 and TRBJ2-2): KAGVTQTPRYLIKTRGQQVTLSCSPISGHRSVSWYQQTPGQGLQFLFEYFSETQRNKGNFPGRFSGRQFSNSRSEMNVSTLELGDSALYLCASSPAGQSNAGELFFGEGSRLTVL.

CDR3 amino acids: CASSLWTGTGANVLTF. DNA for the CDR3: TGTGCCAGCAGCTTATGGACAGGGACTGGGGCCAACGTCCTGACTTTC. The chain combines TRBV7-9 with TRBJ2-6, with 8 bases aligning to TRBD1. Germline V CDR1 and CDR2: SEHNR, FQNEAQ (reference sequence). Trimming at V came to 2 bases and at J to 2 bases, leaving 2 bases not matched to a gene. There are 16 residues in the CDR3.

This chain joins TRBV6-5 and TRBJ1-1, with D uncertain. V was clipped by 8 bases and J by 4 bases, with 8 bases between them. Germline CDR1 is MNHEY and CDR2 is SVGAGI. The CDR3 runs to 11 residues. In nucleotides, the CDR3 is TGTGCCAGCGGAGGTCGCACTGAAGCTTTCTTT. Protein product: CASGGRTEAFF.